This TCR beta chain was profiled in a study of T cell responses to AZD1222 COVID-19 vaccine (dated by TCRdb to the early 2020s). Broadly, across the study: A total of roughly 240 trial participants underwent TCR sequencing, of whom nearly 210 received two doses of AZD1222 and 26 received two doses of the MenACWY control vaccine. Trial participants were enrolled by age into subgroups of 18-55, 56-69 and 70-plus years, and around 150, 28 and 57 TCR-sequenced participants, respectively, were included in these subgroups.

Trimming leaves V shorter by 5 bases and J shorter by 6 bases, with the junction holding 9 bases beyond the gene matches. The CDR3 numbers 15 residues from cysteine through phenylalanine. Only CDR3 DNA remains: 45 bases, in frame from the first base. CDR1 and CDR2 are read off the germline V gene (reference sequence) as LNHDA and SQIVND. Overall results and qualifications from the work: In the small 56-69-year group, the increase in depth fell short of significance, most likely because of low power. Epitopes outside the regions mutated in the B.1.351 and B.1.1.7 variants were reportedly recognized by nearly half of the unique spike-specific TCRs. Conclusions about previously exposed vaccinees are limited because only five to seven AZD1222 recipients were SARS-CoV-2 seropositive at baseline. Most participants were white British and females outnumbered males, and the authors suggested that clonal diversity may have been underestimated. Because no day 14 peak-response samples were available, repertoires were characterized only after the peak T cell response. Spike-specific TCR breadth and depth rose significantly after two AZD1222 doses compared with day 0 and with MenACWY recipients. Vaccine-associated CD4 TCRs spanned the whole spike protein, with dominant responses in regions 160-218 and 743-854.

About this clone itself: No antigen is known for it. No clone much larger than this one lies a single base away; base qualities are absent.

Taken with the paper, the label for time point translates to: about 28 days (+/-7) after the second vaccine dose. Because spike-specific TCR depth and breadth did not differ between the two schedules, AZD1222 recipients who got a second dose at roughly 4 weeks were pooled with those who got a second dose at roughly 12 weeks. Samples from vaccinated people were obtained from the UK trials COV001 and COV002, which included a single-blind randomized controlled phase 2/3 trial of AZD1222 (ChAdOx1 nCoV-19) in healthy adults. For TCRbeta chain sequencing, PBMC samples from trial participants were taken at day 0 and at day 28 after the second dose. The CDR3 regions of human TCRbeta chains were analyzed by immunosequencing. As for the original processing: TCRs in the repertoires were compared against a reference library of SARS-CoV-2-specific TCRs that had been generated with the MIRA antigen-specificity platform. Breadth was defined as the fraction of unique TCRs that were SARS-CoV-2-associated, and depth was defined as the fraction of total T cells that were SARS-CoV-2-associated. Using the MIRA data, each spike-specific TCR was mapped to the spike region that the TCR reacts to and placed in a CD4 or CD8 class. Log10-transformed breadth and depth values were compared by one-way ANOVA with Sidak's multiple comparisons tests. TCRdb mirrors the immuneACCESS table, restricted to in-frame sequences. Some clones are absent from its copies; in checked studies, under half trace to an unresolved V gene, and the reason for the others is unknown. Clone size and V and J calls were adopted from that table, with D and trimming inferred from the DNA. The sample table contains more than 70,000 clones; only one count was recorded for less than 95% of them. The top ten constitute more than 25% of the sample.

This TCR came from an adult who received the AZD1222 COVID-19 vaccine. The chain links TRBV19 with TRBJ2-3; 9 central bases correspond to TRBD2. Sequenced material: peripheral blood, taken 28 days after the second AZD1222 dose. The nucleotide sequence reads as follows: TGTGCCAGTAGTGGCAGCGGGAGGTCCCTGGATACGCAGTATTTT. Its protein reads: CASSGSGRSLDTQYF.